This T cell receptor (beta chain) was identified during a study of T cell responses to AZD1222 COVID-19 vaccine. Study overall: Second-dose intervals near 4 or 12 weeks were combined.

This clone has only one observation. The antigen is undetermined. A junction boundary mismatches the germline segment, possibly from a read error. Germline CDR1 reads MNHEY; CDR2 reads SMNVEV (reference sequence). CDR3 size: 17 residues. The table came from immunoSEQ multiplex PCR; TCRdb's copy has only in-frame clones and leaves some out. The sample yields over 40,000 clones, roughly 84% seen once. Study-level results: The study sampled repertoires only after the peak T cell response. Most donors were white British, females outnumbered males, and clonal diversity was possibly underestimated.

The V call is TRBV27, the J call TRBJ2-1; unclear D gene. The input for sequencing was peripheral blood, taken on day 0 of AZD1222 vaccination. The TCR was taken from an adult in good health. CDR3 nucleotides: TGTGCCAGCACTTTATATCCCGAAGGTGGTACCTACAATGAGCAGTTCTTC. Residues: CASTLYPEGGTYNEQFF.